The next 13 T cell receptor beta chains were all read from a single sample in a study of blood T cell repertoires in COVID-19. TCRdb's copy holds only in-frame clones and misses some; the assay was immunoSEQ multiplex PCR. The sample contains just over 300,000 clones, around 87% of which appear only once. The sample was peripheral blood. These receptor sequences come from a man aged 18-30 years with active or convalescent COVID-19.

The rearrangement joins TRBV19 to TRBJ2-2; the D gene is possibly TRBD2 (5 bases). The germline CDR1 and CDR2 sequences are LNHDA and SQIVND (reference sequence). V lost 5 bases, J lost 3 bases, and 16 bases lay in between. The CDR3 covers 16 residues. The CDR3 DNA follows: TGTGCCAGTAGTGGGAGACTTTGGCGGGACACCGGGGAGCTGTTTTTT. Translated, it gives CASSGRLWRDTGELFF.

This clone occurred once. V is TRBV19 and J is TRBJ2-7; D perhaps matches TRBD2 (6 bases). Germline V gene lookup returns CDR1 LNHDA and CDR2 SQIVND (reference sequence). This CDR3 spans 15 amino acids. The ends were cut back, 4 bases at V and 1 base at J, with 14 bases in the middle. Here the CDR3 reads CASSKKIGGSYEQYF. CDR3 nucleotide sequence: TGTGCCAGTAGTAAAAAAATCGGGGGATCCTACGAGCAGTACTTC.

This clone was recorded a few times. J is TRBJ1-1 and V is TRBV28; TRBD1 might be the D (6 bases). CDR3 size: 15 residues. V lost 4 bases and J 0 bases, leaving 12 bases between the germline ends. Germline assignment: CDR1 MDHEN and CDR2 SYDVKM. The CDR3 sequence is CASSSSGTLNTEAFF. The CDR3 bases are TGTGCCAGCAGTTCCTCCGGGACACTGAACACTGAAGCTTTCTTT.

The V gene is TRBV28, the J gene TRBJ1-1; D not certain. CDR1 and CDR2 from the germline V gene are MDHEN and SYDVKM. The CDR3 is 14 amino acids. V dropped 5 bases and J dropped 1 base, with 11 bases sitting between them. The CDR3 DNA is TGTGCCAGCAGTCTCATCATACAGAACACTGAAGCTTTCTTT. As protein: CASSLIIQNTEAFF.

The gene calls are TRBV5-6 and TRBJ2-2, with TRBD2 identical over 7 bases. CDR3 length: 15 amino acids. With V trimmed by 2 bases and J by 4 bases, 5 bases remained unmatched. Germline V gene data show CDR1 as SGHDT and CDR2 as YYEEEE. Written as DNA, the CDR3 is TGTGCCAGCAGCTTAGGCGGGAGTGGCACCGGGGAGCTGTTTTTT. Its protein is CASSLGGSGTGELFF.

The chain recombines TRBV9 with TRBJ2-3; D unclear. CDR1 SGDLS and CDR2 YYNGEE come from the germline V gene. There are 15 residues in the CDR3. Trimming took 6 bases from V and 0 from J, leaving 14 bases between them. The CDR3 region has the DNA TGTGCCAGCACCGGTAAAGAGACTAGCACAGATACGCAGTATTTT. Protein: CASTGKETSTDTQYF.

The chain joins TRBV5-4 to TRBJ2-1; 11 bases match TRBD2. Germline V lookup: CDR1 SGHNT, CDR2 YYREEE (reference sequence). With V trimmed by 4 bases and J by 2 bases, 5 bases remained unmatched. CDR3 length equals 16 residues. The CDR3 is CASSVGLAATYNEQFF. As DNA, the CDR3 is TGTGCCAGCAGCGTGGGACTAGCGGCAACCTACAATGAGCAGTTCTTC. The variable domain in full, with the rest retrieved from reference TRBV5-4 and TRBJ2-1, is ETGVTQSPTHLIKTRGQQVTLRCSSQSGHNTVSWYQQALGQGPQFIFQYYREEENGRGNFPPRFSGLQFPNYSSELNVNALELDDSALYLCASSVGLAATYNEQFFGPGTRLTVL.

The chain uses TRBV5-1 and TRBJ2-3; 7 bases fit TRBD2. V dropped 4 bases and J dropped 5; count of bases not matched to a gene: 13. There are 16 residues in the CDR3. The germline V gene encodes CDR1 SGHRS and CDR2 YFSETQ. For the CDR3, the DNA is TGCGCCAGCAGCCTGGGGTTGGGAGGGCCGGAAGATACGCAGTATTTT. Translation: CASSLGLGGPEDTQYF.

This chain joins TRBV27 and TRBJ2-2, with 8 bases lining up with TRBD1. V lost 0 bases and J lost 6; bases outside the gene matches: 0. CDR1 MNHEY and CDR2 SMNVEV come from the germline V gene (reference sequence). The CDR3 is made up of 14 amino acids. DNA of the CDR3: TGTGCCAGCAGTTTATCGACAGGGGCCGGGGAGCTGTTTTTT. Its translation is CASSLSTGAGELFF.

The rearrangement joins TRBV25-1 to TRBJ2-1, with a weak D call TRBD2 (6 bases). The CDR3 consists of 16 residues. CDR1 MGHDK and CDR2 SYGVNS come from the germline V gene. The V end lost 3 bases, the J end lost 2 bases, and 14 bases lay between the germline ends. This CDR3 is CASSDEFRGAYNEQFF. DNA for the CDR3: TGTGCCAGCAGTGACGAATTTCGCGGGGCCTACAATGAGCAGTTCTTC.

In its sample, this clone was seen once. The CDR3 DNA reads as TGTGCCAGCAGCTTATTTACACCCAGCAATCAGCCCCAGCATTTT. It encodes CASSLFTPSNQPQHF. This rearrangement joins TRBV7-2 to TRBJ1-5, with D unclear. The V gene's germline CDR1 is SGHTA and CDR2 FQGNSA. Trimming removed 2 bases at V and 1 base at J, with 9 bases between. This CDR3 has 15 amino acids.

The chain is built from TRBV19 and TRBJ2-2; D may be TRBD1 (5 bases). The CDR3 spans 15 residues. The ends were cut back, 6 bases at V and 6 bases at J, with 17 bases in the middle. The germline gives CDR1 LNHDA, CDR2 SQIVND (reference sequence). As DNA, the CDR3 is TGTGCCAGTAGCACCCCCCATCAGGGTCCCGGGGAGCTGTTTTTT. It yields the protein CASSTPHQGPGELFF.

The rearrangement links TRBV14 to TRBJ1-4; D is unclear. V gave up 1 base and J gave up 13 bases, with 7 bases separating them. This CDR3 spans 11 amino acids. The germline V gene encodes CDR1 SGHDN and CDR2 FVKESK. The CDR3 sequence: CASSQGERLFF. CDR3 in DNA: TGTGCCAGCAGCCAAGGAGAACGACTGTTTTTT.